The next 2 T cell receptor beta chains were all read from a single sample in a study of Tregs in tolerant kidney transplant recipients. Sequenced by immunoSEQ multiplex PCR; TCRdb stores in-frame clones only, minus some. The data hold 70,000 to 95,000 clones, with approximately 89% observed a single time. The sequenced sample was Tregs from blood, obtained before the transplant. These receptors originate from a human donor who received a combined kidney and bone marrow transplant.

The chain is built from TRBV2 and TRBJ2-2, with 7 bases that match TRBD1. The CDR3 is made up of 15 amino acids. Germline V gives CDR1 SNHLY, CDR2 FYNNEI. The junction had 6 bases not matched to a gene; V was cut back by 6 bases and J by 2 bases. The CDR3 coding sequence is TGTGCCAGCAGAAAAGGGACAGATAACACCGGGGAGCTGTTTTTT. It is translated as CASRKGTDNTGELFF.

The chain uses TRBV7-9 and TRBJ2-7; 9 nucleotides align to TRBD2. CDR3 length: 11 amino acids. Unmatched junction bases numbered 3, after V lost 4 bases and J lost 11 bases. CDR1 is SEHNR, CDR2 FQNEAQ, per germline (reference sequence). The CDR3 is CASSSGGGEYF. In nucleotides, the CDR3 is TGTGCCAGCAGCTCCGGCGGGGGGGAGTACTTC.